This note documents a single T cell receptor (beta chain) sequence. Its antigen is undetermined. This sample is part of a study of cytomegalovirus exposure and HLA in healthy donors. There were likely unrecorded immune exposures, though donors were nominally healthy when sampled. Study-wide findings and caveats: Certain sequence variants were highly shared and formed a cluster, and this cluster was likely a sequencing artifact. The availability of immune exposure information extended only to CMV serostatus.

Germline assignment: CDR1 MNHEY and CDR2 SMNVEV (reference sequence). The CDR3 runs to 15 residues. Trimming removed 3 bases at V and 0 bases at J, with 10 bases between. PCR primers comprised 60 Vbeta and 13 Jbeta primers. TCRdb keeps only in-frame clones here, not all; method: immunoSEQ multiplex PCR. This sample's table reports around 100,000 clones. Sequencing was carried out using PBMCs. This chain links TRBV27 with TRBJ2-3; D gene unclear. The sequence derives from a man aged 25-45 years in good health and CMV-seronegative. CDR3 DNA sequence: TGTGCCAGCAGTTTCGACTTTTCAAGCACAGATACGCAGTATTTT. Its translation is CASSFDFSSTDTQYF.